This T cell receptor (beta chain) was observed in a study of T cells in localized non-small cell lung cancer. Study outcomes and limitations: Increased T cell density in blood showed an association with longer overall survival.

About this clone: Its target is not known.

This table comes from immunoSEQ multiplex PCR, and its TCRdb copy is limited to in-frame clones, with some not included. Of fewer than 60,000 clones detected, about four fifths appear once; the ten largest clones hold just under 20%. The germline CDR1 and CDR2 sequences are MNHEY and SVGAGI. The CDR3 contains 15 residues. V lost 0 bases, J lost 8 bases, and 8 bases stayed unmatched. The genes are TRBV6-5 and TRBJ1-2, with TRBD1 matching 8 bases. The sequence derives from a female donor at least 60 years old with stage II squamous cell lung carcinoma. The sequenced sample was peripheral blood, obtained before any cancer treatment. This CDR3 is CASSYSGRGLEGYTF. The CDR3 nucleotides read TGTGCCAGCAGTTACTCGGGCAGGGGGCTAGAGGGCTACACCTTC.